The following is a T cell receptor (beta chain) sequence with its context. The TCR beta CDR3 regions underwent amplification using RNA transcripts as the source. An initial round of RT-PCR targeting the TCR CDR3 relied on the HTBI primer set. TCRdb recomputed calls from the multiplex PCR reads with MiXCR, one row per CDR3 protein. The sample holds under 550,000 distinct CDR3 sequences, approximately 15% seen once. The data were taken from a study of T cells in Graves' hyperthyroidism and ophthalmopathy. Uncontrolled infection, other autoimmune disease, pregnancy or lactation excluded patients. The sequence derives from a woman between 18 and 30 years old with Graves' hyperthyroidism. The sequenced material came from blood.

CDR3 in amino acids: CASSLVMEGGEQFF. CDR3 sequence (DNA): TGTGCCAGCAGCTTAGTTATGGAGGGGGGCGAGCAGTTCTTC. The rearrangement joins TRBV7-8 to TRBJ2-1, with D perhaps matching TRBD1 or TRBD2 (6 bases each). V was trimmed by 1 base and J by 10 bases, leaving 14 bases between them. Per germline, CDR1 SGHVS and CDR2 FQNEAQ. There are 14 residues in the CDR3.